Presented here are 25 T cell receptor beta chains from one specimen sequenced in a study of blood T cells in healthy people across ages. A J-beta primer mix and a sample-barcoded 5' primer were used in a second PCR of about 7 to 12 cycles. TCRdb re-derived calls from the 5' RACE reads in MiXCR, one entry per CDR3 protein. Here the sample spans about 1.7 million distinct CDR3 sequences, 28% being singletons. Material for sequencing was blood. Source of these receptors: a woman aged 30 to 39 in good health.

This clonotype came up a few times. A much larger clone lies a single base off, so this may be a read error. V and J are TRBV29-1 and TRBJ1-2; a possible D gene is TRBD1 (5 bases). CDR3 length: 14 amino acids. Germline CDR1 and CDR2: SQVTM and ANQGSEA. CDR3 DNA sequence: TGCAGCGTCCGAGAGTGGGGACGGACCAATGGCTGCACCTTC. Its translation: CSVREWGRTNGCTF.

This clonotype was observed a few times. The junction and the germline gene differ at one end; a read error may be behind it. CDR3 nucleotides: TGCAGTGCTAGAGCGGTATATAACTATGGCTGCACCTTC. As protein: CSARAVYNYGCTF. V usage is TRBV20-1 and J usage is TRBJ1-2; D gene uncertain. This CDR3 region has 13 residues. Germline CDR1 reads DFQATT; CDR2 reads SNEGSKA (reference sequence).

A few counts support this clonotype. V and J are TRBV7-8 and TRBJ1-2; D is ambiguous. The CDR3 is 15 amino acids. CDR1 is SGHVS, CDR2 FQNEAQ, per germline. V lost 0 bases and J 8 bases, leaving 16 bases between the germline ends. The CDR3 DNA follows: TGTGCCAGCAGCTTAGCGCGGGCAGGAGAAGGAGGCTACACCTTC. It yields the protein CASSLARAGEGGYTF.

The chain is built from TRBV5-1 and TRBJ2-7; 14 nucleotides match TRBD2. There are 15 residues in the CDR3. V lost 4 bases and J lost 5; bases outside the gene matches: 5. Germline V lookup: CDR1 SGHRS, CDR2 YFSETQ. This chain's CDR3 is CASSHGTSGRDEQYF. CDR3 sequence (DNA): TGCGCCAGCAGCCACGGGACTAGCGGGAGAGACGAGCAGTACTTC.

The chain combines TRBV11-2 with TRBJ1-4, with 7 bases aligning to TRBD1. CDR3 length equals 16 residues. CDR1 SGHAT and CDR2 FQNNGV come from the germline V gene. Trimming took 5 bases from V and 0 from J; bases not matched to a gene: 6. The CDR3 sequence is CASSKDRRSTNEKLFF. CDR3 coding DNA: TGTGCCAGCAGCAAGGACAGGAGATCAACTAATGAAAAACTGTTTTTT. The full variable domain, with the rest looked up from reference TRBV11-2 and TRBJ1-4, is EAGVAQSPRYKIIEKRQSVAFWCNPISGHATLYWYQQILGQGPKLLIQFQNNGVVDDSQLPKDRFSAERLKGVDSTLKIQPAKLEDSAVYLCASSKDRRSTNEKLFFGSGTQLSVL.

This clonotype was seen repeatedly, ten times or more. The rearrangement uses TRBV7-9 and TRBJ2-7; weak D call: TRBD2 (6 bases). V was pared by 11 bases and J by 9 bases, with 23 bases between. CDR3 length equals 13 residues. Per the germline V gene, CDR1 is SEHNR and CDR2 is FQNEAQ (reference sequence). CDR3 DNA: TGTGCCGGAGGGAAGCTGCGGGATGGGGCGCAGTACTTC. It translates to CAGGKLRDGAQYF.

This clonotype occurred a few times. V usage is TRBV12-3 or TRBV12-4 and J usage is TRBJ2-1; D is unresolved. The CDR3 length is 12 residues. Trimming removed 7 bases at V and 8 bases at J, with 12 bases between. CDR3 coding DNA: TGTGCCAGCACCGTTGCGGCCGATGAGCAGTTCTTC. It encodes CASTVAADEQFF.

CDR3 sequence (DNA): TGCGCCAGCAGCCTCACGACAGGGGGCGTTTCAGATACGCAGTATTTT. It is translated as CASSLTTGGVSDTQYF. The chain recombines TRBV4-3 with TRBJ2-3; TRBD1 matches 10 bases. The CDR3 runs 16 residues. V was clipped by 4 bases and J by 4 bases; unmatched bases: 8. The V gene's germline CDR1 is LGHNA and CDR2 YSLEER.

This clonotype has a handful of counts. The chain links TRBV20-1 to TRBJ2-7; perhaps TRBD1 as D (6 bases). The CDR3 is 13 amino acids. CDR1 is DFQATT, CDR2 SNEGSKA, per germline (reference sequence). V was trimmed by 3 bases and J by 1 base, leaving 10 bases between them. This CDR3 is CSASRGNSYEQYF. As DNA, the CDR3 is TGCAGTGCTAGCAGGGGCAATTCCTACGAGCAGTACTTC.

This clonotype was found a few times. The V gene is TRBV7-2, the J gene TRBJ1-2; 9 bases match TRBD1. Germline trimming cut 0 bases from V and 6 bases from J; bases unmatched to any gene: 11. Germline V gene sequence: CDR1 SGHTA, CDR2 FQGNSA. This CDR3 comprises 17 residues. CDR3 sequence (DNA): TGTGCCAGCAGCTTAGCCCGCTCGGGACAGGGAATGGATGGCTACACCTTC. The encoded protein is CASSLARSGQGMDGYTF. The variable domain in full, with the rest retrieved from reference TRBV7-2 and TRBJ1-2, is GAGVSQSPSNKVTEKGKDVELRCDPISGHTALYWYRQSLGQGLEFLIYFQGNSAPDKSGLPSDRFSAERTGGSVSTLTIQRTQQEDSAVYLCASSLARSGQGMDGYTFGSGTRLTVV.

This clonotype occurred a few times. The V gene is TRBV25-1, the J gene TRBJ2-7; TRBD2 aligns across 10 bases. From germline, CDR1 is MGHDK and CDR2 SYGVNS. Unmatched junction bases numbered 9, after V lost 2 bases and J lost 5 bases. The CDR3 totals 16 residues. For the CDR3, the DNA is TGTGCCAGCAGTGAAAGAAGGGTAGCGGGAGGTCACGAGCAGTACTTC. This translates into CASSERRVAGGHEQYF.

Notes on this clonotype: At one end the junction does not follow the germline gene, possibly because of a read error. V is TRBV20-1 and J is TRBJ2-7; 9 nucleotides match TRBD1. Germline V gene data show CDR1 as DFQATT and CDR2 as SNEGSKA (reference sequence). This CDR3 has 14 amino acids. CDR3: CCASRDRDVYEQYF. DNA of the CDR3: TGCTGTGCTTCCCGGGACAGGGATGTCTACGAGCAGTACTTC.

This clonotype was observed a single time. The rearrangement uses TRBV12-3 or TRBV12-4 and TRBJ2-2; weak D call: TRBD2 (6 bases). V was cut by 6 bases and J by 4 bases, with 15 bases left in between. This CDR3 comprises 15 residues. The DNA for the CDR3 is TGTGCCAGCAGGATGGCGGGGAAACGCACCGGGGAGCTGTTTTTT. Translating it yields CASRMAGKRTGELFF.

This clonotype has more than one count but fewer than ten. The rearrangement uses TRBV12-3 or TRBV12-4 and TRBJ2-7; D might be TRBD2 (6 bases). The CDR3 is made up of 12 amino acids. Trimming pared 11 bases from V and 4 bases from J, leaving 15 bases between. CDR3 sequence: CASAGSKYEQYF. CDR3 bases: TGTGCCTCGGCGGGGAGTAAATACGAGCAGTACTTC.

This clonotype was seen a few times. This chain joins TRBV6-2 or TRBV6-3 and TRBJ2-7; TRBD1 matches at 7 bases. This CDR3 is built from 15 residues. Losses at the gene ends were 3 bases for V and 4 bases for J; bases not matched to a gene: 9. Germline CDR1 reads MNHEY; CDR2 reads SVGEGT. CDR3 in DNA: TGTGCCAGCAGTTATCGTAGTGGGACAGCATACGAGCAGTACTTC. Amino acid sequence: CASSYRSGTAYEQYF.

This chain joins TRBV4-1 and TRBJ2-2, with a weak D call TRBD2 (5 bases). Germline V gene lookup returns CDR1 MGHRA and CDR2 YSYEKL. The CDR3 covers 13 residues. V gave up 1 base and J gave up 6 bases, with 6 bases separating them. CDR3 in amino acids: CASSQGLPGELFF. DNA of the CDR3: TGCGCCAGCAGCCAAGGACTACCCGGGGAGCTGTTTTTT.

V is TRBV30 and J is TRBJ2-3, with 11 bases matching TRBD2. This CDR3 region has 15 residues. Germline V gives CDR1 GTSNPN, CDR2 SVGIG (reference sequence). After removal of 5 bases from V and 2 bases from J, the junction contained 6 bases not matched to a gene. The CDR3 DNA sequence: TGTGCCTGGGATTCACTAGCGGGAGACACAGATACGCAGTATTTT. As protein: CAWDSLAGDTDTQYF.

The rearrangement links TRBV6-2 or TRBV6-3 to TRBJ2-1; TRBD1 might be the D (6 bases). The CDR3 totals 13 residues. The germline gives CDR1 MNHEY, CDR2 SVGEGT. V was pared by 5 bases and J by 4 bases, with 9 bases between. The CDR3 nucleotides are TGTGCCAGCAGTAACAGGGAATACAATGAGCAGTTCTTC. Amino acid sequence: CASSNREYNEQFF.

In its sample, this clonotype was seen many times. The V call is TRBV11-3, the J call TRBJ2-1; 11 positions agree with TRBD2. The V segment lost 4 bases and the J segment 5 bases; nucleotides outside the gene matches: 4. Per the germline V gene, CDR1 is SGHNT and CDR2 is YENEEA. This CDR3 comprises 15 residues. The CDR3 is CASSSGLAVNNEQFF. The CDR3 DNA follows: TGTGCCAGCAGCTCGGGACTAGCGGTTAACAATGAGCAGTTCTTC.

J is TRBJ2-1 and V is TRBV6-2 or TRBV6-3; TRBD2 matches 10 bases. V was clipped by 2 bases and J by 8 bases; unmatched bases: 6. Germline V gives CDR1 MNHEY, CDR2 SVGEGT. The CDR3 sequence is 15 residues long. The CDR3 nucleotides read TGTGCCAGCAGTTACCGGACTAGCGGAGGGGATGAGCAGTTCTTC. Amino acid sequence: CASSYRTSGGDEQFF.

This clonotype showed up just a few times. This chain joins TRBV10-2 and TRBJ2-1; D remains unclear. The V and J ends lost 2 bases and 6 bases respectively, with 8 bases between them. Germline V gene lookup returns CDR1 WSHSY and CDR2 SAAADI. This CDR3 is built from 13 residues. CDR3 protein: CASSEMASNEQFF. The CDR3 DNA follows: TGCGCCAGCAGTGAGATGGCTAGCAATGAGCAGTTCTTC.

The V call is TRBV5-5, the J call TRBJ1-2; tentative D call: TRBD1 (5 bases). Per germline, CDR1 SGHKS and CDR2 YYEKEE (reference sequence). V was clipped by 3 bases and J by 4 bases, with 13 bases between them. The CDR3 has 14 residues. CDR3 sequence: CASSWGGGTYGYTF. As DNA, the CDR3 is TGTGCCAGCAGCTGGGGGGGGGGAACCTATGGCTACACCTTC. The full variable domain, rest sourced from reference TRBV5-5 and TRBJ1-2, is DAGVTQSPTHLIKTRGQQVTLRCSPISGHKSVSWYQQVLGQGPQFIFQYYEKEERGRGNFPDRFSARQFPNYSSELNVNALLLGDSALYLCASSWGGGTYGYTFGSGTRLTVV.

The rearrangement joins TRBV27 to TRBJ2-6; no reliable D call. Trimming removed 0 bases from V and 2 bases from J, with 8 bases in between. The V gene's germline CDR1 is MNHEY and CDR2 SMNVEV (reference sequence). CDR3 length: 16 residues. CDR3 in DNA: TGTGCCAGCAGTTTATCGCCGGGCCCTGGGGCCAACGTCCTGACTTTC. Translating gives CASSLSPGPGANVLTF.

The CDR3 sequence is CASKSGQAFHEQYF. CDR3 DNA: TGTGCCAGCAAATCGGGACAGGCATTCCACGAGCAGTACTTC. V and J are TRBV28 and TRBJ2-7; TRBD1 agrees at 8 bases. The germline CDR1 and CDR2 sequences are MDHEN and SYDVKM. The CDR3 contains 14 residues. Unmatched junction bases numbered 10, after V lost 7 bases and J lost 5 bases.

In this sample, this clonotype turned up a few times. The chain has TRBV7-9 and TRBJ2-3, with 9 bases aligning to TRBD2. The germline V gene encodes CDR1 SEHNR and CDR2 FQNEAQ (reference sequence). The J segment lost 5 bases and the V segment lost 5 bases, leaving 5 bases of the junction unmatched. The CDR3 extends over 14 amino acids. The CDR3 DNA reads TGTGCCAGCAGCGAAGCGGGAGGCAAAGATACGCAGTATTTT. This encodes CASSEAGGKDTQYF.